This T cell receptor beta chain was sequenced for a study of shared clonotypes between healthy human individuals. Ten or more counts support this clone. What it binds is not known. Using immunoSEQ multiplex PCR, the repertoire was profiled, and TCRdb retains in-frame clones only, with some absent. The table includes fewer than 850,000 clones, about three quarters detected once. The CDR3 is 16 amino acids. Germline-derived CDR1 and CDR2 are MDHEN and SYDVKM. The V end lost 5 bases, the J end lost 8 bases, and 21 bases lay between the germline ends. Overall study results and limits: Generation of non-shared clonotypes was less probable than generation of clonotypes shared by all four donors.

The chain carries TRBV28 and TRBJ2-2; a possible D gene is TRBD1 (7 bases). The receptor's source is a woman aged 25-40 years in good health. The source material was memory CD4+ T cells sorted from blood. Subset denoted: CD45RA-negative fraction. CDR3 DNA sequence: TGTGCCAGCAGTCGCAGGGGGGCTAGCGCGACGGGGGAGCTGTTTTTT. Protein: CASSRRGASATGELFF.